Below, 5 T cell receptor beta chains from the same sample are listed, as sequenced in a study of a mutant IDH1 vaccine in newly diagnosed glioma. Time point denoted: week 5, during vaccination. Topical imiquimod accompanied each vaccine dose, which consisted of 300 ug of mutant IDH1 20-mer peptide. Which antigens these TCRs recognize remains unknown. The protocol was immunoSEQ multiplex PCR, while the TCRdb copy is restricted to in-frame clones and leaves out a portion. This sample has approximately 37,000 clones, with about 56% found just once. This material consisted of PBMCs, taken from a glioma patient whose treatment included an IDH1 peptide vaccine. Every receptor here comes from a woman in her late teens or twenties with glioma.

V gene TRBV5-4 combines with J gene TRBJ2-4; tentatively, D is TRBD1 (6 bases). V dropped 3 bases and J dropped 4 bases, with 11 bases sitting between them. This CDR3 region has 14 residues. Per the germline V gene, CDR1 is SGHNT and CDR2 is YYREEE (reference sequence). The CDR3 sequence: CASSSQDSKNIQYF. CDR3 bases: TGTGCCAGCAGCTCTCAGGACAGTAAAAACATTCAGTACTTC.

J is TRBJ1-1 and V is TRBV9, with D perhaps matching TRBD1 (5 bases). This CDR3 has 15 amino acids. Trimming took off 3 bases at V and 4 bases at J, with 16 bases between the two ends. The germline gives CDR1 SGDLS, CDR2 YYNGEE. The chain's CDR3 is CASSEGGGGGTEAFF. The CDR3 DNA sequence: TGTGCCAGCAGCGAGGGCGGGGGTGGCGGCACTGAAGCTTTCTTT.

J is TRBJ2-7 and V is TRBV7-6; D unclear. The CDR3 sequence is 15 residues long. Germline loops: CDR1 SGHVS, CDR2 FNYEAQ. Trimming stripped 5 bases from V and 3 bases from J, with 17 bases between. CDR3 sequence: CASSPQVADLYEQYF. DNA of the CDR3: TGTGCCAGCAGCCCCCAAGTGGCGGATCTCTACGAGCAGTACTTC.

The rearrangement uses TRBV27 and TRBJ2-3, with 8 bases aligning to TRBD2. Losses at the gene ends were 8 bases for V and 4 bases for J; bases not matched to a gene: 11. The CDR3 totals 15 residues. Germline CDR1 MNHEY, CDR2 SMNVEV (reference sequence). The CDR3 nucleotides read TGTGCCAGCTCAGCGGGGGCCGTTAGGGCAGATACGCAGTATTTT. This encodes CASSAGAVRADTQYF.

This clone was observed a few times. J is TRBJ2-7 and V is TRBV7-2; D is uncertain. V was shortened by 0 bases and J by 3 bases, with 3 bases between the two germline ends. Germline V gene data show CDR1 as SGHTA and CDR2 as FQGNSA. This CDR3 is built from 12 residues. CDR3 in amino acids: CASSLAVYEQYF. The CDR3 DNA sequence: TGTGCCAGCAGCTTAGCAGTCTACGAGCAGTACTTC.